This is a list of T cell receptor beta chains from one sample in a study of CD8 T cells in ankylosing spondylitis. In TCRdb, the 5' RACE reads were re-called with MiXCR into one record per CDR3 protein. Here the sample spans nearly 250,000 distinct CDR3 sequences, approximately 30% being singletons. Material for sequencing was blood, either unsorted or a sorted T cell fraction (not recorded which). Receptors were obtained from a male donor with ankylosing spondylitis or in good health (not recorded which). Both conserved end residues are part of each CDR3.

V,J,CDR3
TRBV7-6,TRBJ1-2,CASSLAREGVSGYTF
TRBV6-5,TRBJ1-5,CASSYLREGGLVNQPQHF
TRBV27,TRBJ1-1,CASSATGYTEAFF
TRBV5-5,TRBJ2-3,CASSSRQGATDTQYF
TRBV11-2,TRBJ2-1,CASSLALGSDEQFF
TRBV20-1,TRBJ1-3,CSADTLSSGNTIYF
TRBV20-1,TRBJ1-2,CSASWGSTNYGYTF
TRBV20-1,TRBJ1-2,CSARRGTEGYTF
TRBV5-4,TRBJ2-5,CASSWGGTGEETQYF
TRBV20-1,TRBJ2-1,CSARDPSGQQFF
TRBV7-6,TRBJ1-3,CATRRDSSGNTIYF
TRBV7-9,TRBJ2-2,CASSPEGRSGELFF
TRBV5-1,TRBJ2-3,CASRVQTSTDTQYF
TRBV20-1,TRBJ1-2,CSARDTGVRGYTF
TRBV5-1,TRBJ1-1,CASSLAGGDAFF
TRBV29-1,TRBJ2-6,CSVTEDSGANVLTF
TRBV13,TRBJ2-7,CASSSGQGAYEQYF
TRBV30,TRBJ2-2,CAWSPPLTRNTGELFF
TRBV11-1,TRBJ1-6,CASSVGKGQSSYNSPLHF
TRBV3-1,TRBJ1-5,CASSQGPRRPQHF
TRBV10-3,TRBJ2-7,CAISGVSGGAEQYF
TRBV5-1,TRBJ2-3,CASSFYGSNTDTQYF
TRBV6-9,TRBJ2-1,CASCGTANEQFF
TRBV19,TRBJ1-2,CASSFRTGEVNYGYTF
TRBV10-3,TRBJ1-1,CAISEFWGEGTEAFF
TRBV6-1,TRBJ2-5,CASSELAGGQETQYF
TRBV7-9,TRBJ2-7,CASSPTGLEQYF
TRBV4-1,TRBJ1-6,CASSQEGGQGGSPLHF
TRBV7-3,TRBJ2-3,CASSPNTGTDTQYF
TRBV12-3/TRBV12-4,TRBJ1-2,CASSYGSYYGYTF
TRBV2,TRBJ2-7,CASTGRGYEQYF
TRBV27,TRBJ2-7,CASRRAGGISHEQYF
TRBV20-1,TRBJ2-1,CSARDWRAGAEQFF
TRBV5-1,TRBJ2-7,CASSLRTGGGEQYF
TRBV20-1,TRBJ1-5,CSASSGRHQPQHF
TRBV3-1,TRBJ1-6,CASSQTGFEGFGLHF
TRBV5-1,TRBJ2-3,CASSFPGPDTQYF
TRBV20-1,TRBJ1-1,CSARLIQGRAEAFF
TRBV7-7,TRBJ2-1,CASSLVGPGSEQFF
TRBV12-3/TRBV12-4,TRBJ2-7,CASSILPGVTRYF
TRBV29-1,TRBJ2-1,CSAPGSGVSYNEQFF
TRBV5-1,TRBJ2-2,CASSPGTANTGELFF
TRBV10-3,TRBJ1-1,CAIKPANTEAFF
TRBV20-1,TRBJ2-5,CSNEGGVETQYF
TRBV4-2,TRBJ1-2,CASSQPGSSGHYGYTF
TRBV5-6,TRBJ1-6,CASSMGSYNSPLHF
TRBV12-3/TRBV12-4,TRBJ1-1,CASSTERNTEAFF
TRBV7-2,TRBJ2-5,CASARGLAGSYQETQYF
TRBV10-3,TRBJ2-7,CAITWDGSYEQYF
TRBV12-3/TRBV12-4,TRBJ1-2,CASSLAQVYGYTF
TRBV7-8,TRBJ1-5,CASSLAGTGVAQPQHF
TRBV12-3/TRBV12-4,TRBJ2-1,CASSFRDAQFF
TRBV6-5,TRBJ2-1,CASSYLGGAPGGNEQFF
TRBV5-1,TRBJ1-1,CASSYTGLSGNTEAFF